Sequencing of this TCR beta chain was carried out in a study of T cells in Graves' hyperthyroidism and ophthalmopathy. Study-level points and caveats: Most thyroid clonotypes with frequency above 0.001 were detected in blood.

Stable hyperthyroidism: no ophthalmopathy progression over 18 months of follow-up. This clonotype showed up many times. The antigen is not known. Amplification yielded TCR beta CDR3 regions, with RNA transcripts as the source. The HTBI primer set drove a first-round RT-PCR of the TCR CDR3. MiXCR, applied by TCRdb to the multiplex PCR reads, yields one record per CDR3 protein. Found here are a few hundred thousand distinct CDR3 sequences, roughly 13% of them singletons; the top ten hold about 4.9%. The V gene end was trimmed by 5 bases and the J gene end by 4 bases; junction bases not matched to a gene: 8. CDR1 and CDR2 from the germline V gene are DFQATT and SNEGSKA (reference sequence). This CDR3 is 14 amino acids long.

The sequencing sample was made of blood. The sequence was collected from a woman between 18 and 30 years old with Graves' hyperthyroidism. This chain uses TRBV20-1 with TRBJ2-5; TRBD2 matches at 9 bases. CDR3 nucleotide sequence: TGCAGTGCTGGCCTCTTAGCGGGAGTAGAGACCCAGTACTTC. This translates into CSAGLLAGVETQYF.